This record concerns one TCR beta chain sequence. No cognate antigen has been identified for it. No clone much larger than this one lies a single base away; base qualities are absent. This sample is part of a study of cytomegalovirus exposure and HLA in healthy donors (dated by TCRdb to 2016 to 2017). Study-wide context: In an earlier analysis of under 600 of the donors, 276 Gb of sequence data and some 100 million unique TCR beta sequences from about 190 million T cells were reported. Around 330 gigabases of sequencing data and 70 million to 95 million unique TCR sequences made up an early release that covered around 640 HLA-typed donors. High-throughput TCR immunosequencing, statistical association of individual TCRs with disease status, and machine learning were combined to predict cytomegalovirus infection status. Because of strong linkage in the cohort, roughly five DR-DQ haplotypes were treated as single units for association and clustering. The study was designed to test whether signatures of past pathogen exposure could be identified by cataloging public T cell receptors. Every discovery cohort repertoire had been produced on one sequencing platform. Genome-wide SNP genotypes for about 55% of the roughly 670 donors were used in a later genetic analysis, which treated that subset as a discovery cohort. The study used immunosequencing to profile the T cell repertoires of approximately 630 subjects and linked those repertoires to cytomegalovirus serostatus. Donor age, sex, ethnicity and CMV serostatus were collected together with the repertoire data. The number of typed donors differed by locus: about 629-630 for A, B, C, DRB1 and DQB1; 500 to 550 for DQA1; approximately 600 for DPA1; and about 450 for DPB1. An earlier analysis of 587 of the donors used high-throughput TCR beta sequencing to judge whether each TCR beta V gene segment behaved as functional or pseudogenic. To study patterns of TCR occurrence, a later analysis re-analyzed previously published TCR beta repertoires from 550 to 800 donors and added high-resolution HLA genotyping. HLA typing included class I and class II loci at four-digit resolution. Rather than using new phenotypic data, the later analysis identified candidate immune exposures from TCR beta sequences and from how often those sequences occurred across donors. Among about 410 genotyped donors of the cohort, an average of approximately 200,000 unique TCR beta nucleotide sequences was sequenced per donor, of which 15% to 20% were non-productive. In addition to the first cohort of 666 subjects, a separate validation cohort of about 120 different subjects was used. Of the 300 to 500 genotyped donors, 75% to 85% were placed in the genetic ancestry cluster associated with self-reported Caucasian donors. Findings and caveats that apply to the study as a whole: In vitro tests confirmed that a few of the cytomegalovirus-associated TCR beta chains recognize cytomegalovirus antigens. A further reported finding was that TCR beta sequences accurately predicted the HLA-A and HLA-B alleles for most subjects in the first cohort. In an earlier analysis of about 600 of the donors, most TCR beta V segments appeared in productive rearrangements about 90% or about 30% of the time, broadly matching IMGT annotations. Presence/absence analyses assumed roughly uniform sequencing depth across donors, an assumption that may not hold. Because some donors lacked HLA typing at each locus, the association tests relied only on the typed subset. A group of highly shared sequence variants was considered likely to be a technical artifact of the sequencing pipeline. V-gene and J-gene trimming of TCR beta chains was associated with a missense DCLRE1C variant in a later genetic analysis, and the association was replicated in an independent cohort. Correlated functional status among segregating V segments might be attributable to linkage disequilibrium, but an unknown experimental factor could not be ruled out. The cohort was sequenced for TCR beta chains only, and without alpha or paired-chain data the features that could be detected were limited. At a false discovery rate of 0.05, a later analysis linked 16,951 TCR beta sequences to specific HLA alleles. Some 15 rarely observed V segments, including chromosome 9 orphons, were excluded from the earlier analysis of approximately 500 of the donors because counts were too low. The authors suggested that the approach could potentially be generalized to other disease states and immunological phenotypes. Immune exposure information for the cohort was limited to CMV serostatus. In a later analysis, the rate of TCR association differed among HLA loci, with DRB1 alleles having the most associated TCRs and HLA-C alleles having the fewest. Across donors, most TCR sequences were observed very rarely, whereas some public TCRs were present in many individuals. In a later analysis, several top co-occurrence clusters were reported to appear linked to parvovirus B19, influenza, CMV and Epstein-Barr virus. In a later analysis, most CMV-associated TCR beta chains were found to appear HLA-restricted, with HLA associations seemingly driven largely by CMV exposure. In both the original and validation cohorts, the classifier was reported to diagnose cytomegalovirus status with high specificity and sensitivity. According to a later genetic analysis, donors in an Asian-associated ancestry cluster had fewer N-insertions in productive TCRs than the approximately 630-donor mean. Assigning TCR associations to individual alleles was difficult when HLA alleles, especially DR and DQ, strongly co-occurred. In the study, 150 to 200 TCR beta chains were listed as associated with cytomegalovirus. In a later analysis, HLA-associated TCR beta chains were found to be more clonally expanded and to have lower generation probabilities than equally common non-associated chains. Because the 87-base-pair reads could not distinguish some IMGT-functional V segments, including TRBV6-2 and TRBV6-3, those segments were excluded.

The cohort was made up of hundreds of healthy bone marrow donors. Cohort members were all nominally healthy when sampled, although unrecorded immune exposures were likely present. The donor tested CMV seronegative, placing the donor among the 350 or so seronegative members of the cohort. Each donor provided a peripheral blood sample, and peripheral blood mononuclear cells were used for TCR beta sequencing. Genomic DNA was extracted from the blood cell samples with the Qiagen DNeasy Blood Extraction Kit. The method was the immunoSEQ multiplex PCR assay. The multiplex PCR relied on a mix of 60 forward primers for TCR Vbeta segments and 13 reverse primers for TCR Jbeta segments. The CDR3 region of rearranged TCR beta genes was amplified from genomic DNA with a multiplex PCR assay. The Illumina HiSeq System was used to sequence the amplified TCR beta libraries as 87-base-pair reads. In the source study's methods: A later analysis counted about 80 million unique TCR beta chains across the 666 repertoires, and some 11 million of these chains were shared by at least two donors. A nearest-neighbor algorithm error-corrected the raw reads and collapsed the reads into unique sequences, merging closely related sequences to remove PCR and sequencing errors. V, D and J gene segments were assigned by aligning CDR3 sequences to IMGT reference sequences. For a sequence to be retained, at least a six-nucleotide match to both a V gene segment and a J gene segment was required. A rearrangement was called productive if the CDR3 had no stop codons and remained in frame with V and J, and every other rearrangement was called non-productive. CDR3 was defined according to IMGT convention as the region running from the second conserved V-encoded cysteine to the conserved J-encoded phenylalanine. Sequences without an unambiguous match to a single V gene segment were excluded from the earlier analysis of 500 to 700 of the donors. An earlier analysis of over 450 of the donors classified V segments as functional when productive rearrangements were above 56.7% and as segregating when the standard deviation between donors was above 5%. A statistical classification framework was developed to diagnose cytomegalovirus status using the catalog of TCR beta chain sequences. A later analysis assigned V and J genes by comparing TCR nucleotide sequences with IMGT/GENE-DB human TR gene sequences. The TCRdist pipeline was used in a later analysis to assign CDR3 sequences and most-parsimonious VDJ recombination scenarios. A later analysis defined each TCR beta chain by its CDR3 amino acid sequence plus V-gene family, and excluded reads lacking a unique V-gene family. In a later analysis, nearly 600 highly shared, low-generation-probability nucleotide sequences were removed to address suspected cross-contamination and a sequencing artifact. In a later analysis, a clonal expansion index was calculated for each public chain from normalized within-repertoire ranks of inferred template counts. In a later analysis, generation probabilities were computed using a VDJ recombination model fitted to out-of-frame rearrangements, and the results were checked against IGoR. Hypergeometric tests were used in a later analysis to score TCR-TCR, TCR-HLA and TCR-CMV co-occurrence, with a repertoire-size bias correction applied to the TCR pairs. False discovery rates were estimated in a later analysis by permuting HLA or CMV assignments 20 times. In a later analysis, co-occurring TCRs were grouped using DBSCAN, and TCRdist sequence similarity was added for clustering within HLA-allele-positive subsets. Co-occurrence clustering excluded repertoires with fewer than 30,000 or more than 120,000 public chains, plus five with anomalous nucleotide sharing. TCRdb re-hosts the immuneACCESS table, in-frame sequences only. Its copies lack some clones; in the studies checked, an unresolved V gene accounts for under half of them, and the cause for the rest is not known. V and J calls and clone size are as listed in that table; D and trimming were resolved from the DNA. Within this sample are roughly 61,000 clones, with around 82% of them counted one time only. Of the sample, around 6% is held by the ten largest clones.

Measured from the cysteine to the phenylalanine, the CDR3 is 14 residues long. Here the CDR3 DNA is all that survives: 42 bases in frame from base 1. The V and J ends are trimmed by 4 bases and 6 bases, leaving 10 bases between them. From the germline V gene, CDR1 is MNHEY and CDR2 is SVGAGI. The V and J genes are TRBV6-5 and TRBJ1-6; the D gene is perhaps TRBD1, on 5 matching bases. Sequencing was performed on PBMCs. The sequence was collected from a male donor in good health and CMV-seronegative. The bases are TGTGCCAGCAGTTTTGGCAGGGTTAATTCACCCCTCCACTTT. Its product reads: CASSFGRVNSPLHF.